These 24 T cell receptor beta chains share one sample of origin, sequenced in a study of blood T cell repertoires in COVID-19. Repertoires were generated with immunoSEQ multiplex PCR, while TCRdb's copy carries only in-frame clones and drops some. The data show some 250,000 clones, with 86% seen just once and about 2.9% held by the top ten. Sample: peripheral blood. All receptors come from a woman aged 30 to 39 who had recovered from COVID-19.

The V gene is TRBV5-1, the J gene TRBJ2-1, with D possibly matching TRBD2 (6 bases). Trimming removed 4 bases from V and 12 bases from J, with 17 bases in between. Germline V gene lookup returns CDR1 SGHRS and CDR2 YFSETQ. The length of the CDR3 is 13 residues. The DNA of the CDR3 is TGCGCCAGCAGCACGGGACTGAAGGTATCGCAGTTCTTC. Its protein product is CASSTGLKVSQFF.

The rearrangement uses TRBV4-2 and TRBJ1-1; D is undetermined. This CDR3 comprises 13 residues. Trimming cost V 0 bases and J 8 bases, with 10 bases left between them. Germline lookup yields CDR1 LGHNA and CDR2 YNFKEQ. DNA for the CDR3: TGTGCCAGCAGCCAAGAAGGAGGCGCGGAAGCTTTCTTT. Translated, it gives CASSQEGGAEAFF.

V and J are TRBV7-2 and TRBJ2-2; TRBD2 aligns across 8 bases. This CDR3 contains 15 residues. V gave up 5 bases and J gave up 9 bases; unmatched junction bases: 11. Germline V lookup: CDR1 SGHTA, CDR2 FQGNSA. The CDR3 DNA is TGTGCCAGCAGCCCCACCGCGGGGGGCGGCTGGGAGCTGTTTTTT. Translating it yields CASSPTAGGGWELFF. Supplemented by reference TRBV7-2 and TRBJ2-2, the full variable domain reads GAGVSQSPSNKVTEKGKDVELRCDPISGHTALYWYRQSLGQGLEFLIYFQGNSAPDKSGLPSDRFSAERTGGSVSTLTIQRTQQEDSAVYLCASSPTAGGGWELFFGEGSRLTVL.

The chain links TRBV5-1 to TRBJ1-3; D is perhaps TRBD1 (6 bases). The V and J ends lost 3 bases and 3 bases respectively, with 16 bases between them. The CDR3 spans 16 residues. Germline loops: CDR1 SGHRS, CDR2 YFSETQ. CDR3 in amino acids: CASSYSTGPGGNTIYF. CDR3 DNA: TGCGCCAGCAGCTACTCTACAGGGCCCGGTGGAAACACCATATATTTT.

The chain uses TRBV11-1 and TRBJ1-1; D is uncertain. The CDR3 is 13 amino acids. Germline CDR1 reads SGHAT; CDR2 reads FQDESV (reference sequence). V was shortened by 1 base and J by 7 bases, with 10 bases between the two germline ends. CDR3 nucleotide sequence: TGTGCCAGCAGCTTAGGTCCATCCAGTGAAGCTTTCTTT. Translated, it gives CASSLGPSSEAFF.

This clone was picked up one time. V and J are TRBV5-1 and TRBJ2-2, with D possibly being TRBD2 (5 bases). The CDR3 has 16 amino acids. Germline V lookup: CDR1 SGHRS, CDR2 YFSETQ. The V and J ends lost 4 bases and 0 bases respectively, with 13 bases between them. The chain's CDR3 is CASSLPDYANTGELFF. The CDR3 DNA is TGCGCCAGCAGCCTTCCTGACTACGCGAACACCGGGGAGCTGTTTTTT.

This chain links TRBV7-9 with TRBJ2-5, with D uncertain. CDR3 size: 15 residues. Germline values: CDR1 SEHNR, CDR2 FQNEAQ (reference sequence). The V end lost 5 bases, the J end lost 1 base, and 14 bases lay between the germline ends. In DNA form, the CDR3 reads TGTGCCAGCAGCCCTACCACAGTCCTCCAAGAGACCCAGTACTTC. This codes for CASSPTTVLQETQYF.

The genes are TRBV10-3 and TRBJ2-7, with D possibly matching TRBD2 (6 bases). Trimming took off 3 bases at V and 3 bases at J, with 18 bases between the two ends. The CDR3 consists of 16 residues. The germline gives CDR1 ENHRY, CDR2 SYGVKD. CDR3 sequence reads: CAISDQLGGAHYEQYF. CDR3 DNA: TGTGCCATCAGTGACCAACTAGGAGGGGCTCACTACGAGCAGTACTTC.

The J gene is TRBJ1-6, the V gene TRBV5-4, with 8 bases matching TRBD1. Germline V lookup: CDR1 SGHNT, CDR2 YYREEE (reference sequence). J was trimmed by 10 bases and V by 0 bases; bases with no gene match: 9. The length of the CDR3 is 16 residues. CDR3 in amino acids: CASSLGQGFGGSPLHF. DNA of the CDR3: TGTGCCAGCAGCTTGGGACAGGGGTTTGGTGGATCACCCCTCCACTTT.

Here the CDR3 reads CASIQGYEQYF. In DNA form, the CDR3 reads TGTGCCAGCATACAGGGTTACGAGCAGTACTTC. The V gene is TRBV27, the J gene TRBJ2-7, with D perhaps TRBD1 (6 bases). CDR3 size: 11 residues. Trimming stripped 7 bases from V and 4 bases from J, with 8 bases between. Per germline, CDR1 MNHEY and CDR2 SMNVEV (reference sequence).

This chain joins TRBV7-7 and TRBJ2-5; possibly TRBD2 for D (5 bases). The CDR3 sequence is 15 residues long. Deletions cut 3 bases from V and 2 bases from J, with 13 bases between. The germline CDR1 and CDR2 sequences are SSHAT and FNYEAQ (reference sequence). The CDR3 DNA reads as TGTGCCAGCAGCTTCCATGGGAGCCCACAAGAGACCCAGTACTTC. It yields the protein CASSFHGSPQETQYF.

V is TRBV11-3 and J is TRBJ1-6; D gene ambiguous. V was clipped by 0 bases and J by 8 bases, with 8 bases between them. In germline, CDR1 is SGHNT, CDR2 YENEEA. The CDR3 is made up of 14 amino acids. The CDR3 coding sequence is TGTGCCAGCAGCTTAGATGGAGGCGATTCACCCCTCCACTTT. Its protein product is CASSLDGGDSPLHF.

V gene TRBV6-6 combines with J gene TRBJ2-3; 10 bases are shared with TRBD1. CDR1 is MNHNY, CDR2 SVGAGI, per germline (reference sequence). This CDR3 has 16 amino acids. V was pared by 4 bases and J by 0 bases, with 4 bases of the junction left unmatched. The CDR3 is CASSFRTGGSTDTQYF. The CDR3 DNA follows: TGTGCCAGCAGTTTTCGGACAGGGGGGAGCACAGATACGCAGTATTTT.

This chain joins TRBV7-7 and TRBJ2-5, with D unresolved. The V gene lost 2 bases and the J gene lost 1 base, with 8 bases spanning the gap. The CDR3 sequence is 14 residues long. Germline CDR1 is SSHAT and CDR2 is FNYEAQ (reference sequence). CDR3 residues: CASSLRPFQETQYF. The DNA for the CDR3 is TGTGCCAGCAGCTTACGTCCCTTCCAAGAGACCCAGTACTTC.

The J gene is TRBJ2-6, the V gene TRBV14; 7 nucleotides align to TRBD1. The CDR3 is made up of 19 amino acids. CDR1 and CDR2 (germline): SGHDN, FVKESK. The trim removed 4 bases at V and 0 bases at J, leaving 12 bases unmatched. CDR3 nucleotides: TGTGCCAGCAGCCTGAAACAGGGGTCCTGGAGCTCTGGGGCCAACGTCCTGACTTTC. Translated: CASSLKQGSWSSGANVLTF.

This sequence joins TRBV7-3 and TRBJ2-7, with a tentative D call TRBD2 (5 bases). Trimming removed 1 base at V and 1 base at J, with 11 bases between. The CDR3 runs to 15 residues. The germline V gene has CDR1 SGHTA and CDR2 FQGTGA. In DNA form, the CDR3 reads TGTGCCAGCAGCTTAAGCCGGGAAGGGTCCTACGAGCAGTACTTC. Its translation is CASSLSREGSYEQYF.

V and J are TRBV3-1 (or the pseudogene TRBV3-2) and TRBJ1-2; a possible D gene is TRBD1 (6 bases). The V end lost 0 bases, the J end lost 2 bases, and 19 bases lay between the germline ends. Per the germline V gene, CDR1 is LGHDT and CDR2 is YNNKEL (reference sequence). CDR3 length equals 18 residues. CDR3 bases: TGTGCCAGCAGCCAAGAAGGGGGGGCTGAGCTTCCAAACTATGGCTACACCTTC. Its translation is CASSQEGGAELPNYGYTF.

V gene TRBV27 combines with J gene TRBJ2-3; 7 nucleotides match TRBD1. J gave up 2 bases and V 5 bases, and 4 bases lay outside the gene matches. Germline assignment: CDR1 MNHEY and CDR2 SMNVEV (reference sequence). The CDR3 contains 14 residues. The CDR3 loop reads CASSHRGVTDTQYF. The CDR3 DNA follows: TGTGCCAGCAGTCACAGGGGTGTCACAGATACGCAGTATTTT.

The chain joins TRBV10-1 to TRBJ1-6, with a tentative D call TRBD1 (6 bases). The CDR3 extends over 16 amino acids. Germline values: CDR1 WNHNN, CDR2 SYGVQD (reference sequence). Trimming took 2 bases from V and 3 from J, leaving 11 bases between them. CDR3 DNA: TGCGCCAGCAGTGAGGGGGGCGCCGACTATAATTCACCCCTCCACTTT. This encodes CASSEGGADYNSPLHF.

DNA for the CDR3: TGTGCCAGCAGCGGGGGTAGGGGCAATGAGCAGTTCTTC. Residues: CASSGGRGNEQFF. This chain links TRBV12-3 or TRBV12-4 with TRBJ2-1; a weak D match, TRBD2 (6 bases). The length of the CDR3 is 13 residues. Trimming took 6 bases from V and 6 from J, leaving 12 bases between them.

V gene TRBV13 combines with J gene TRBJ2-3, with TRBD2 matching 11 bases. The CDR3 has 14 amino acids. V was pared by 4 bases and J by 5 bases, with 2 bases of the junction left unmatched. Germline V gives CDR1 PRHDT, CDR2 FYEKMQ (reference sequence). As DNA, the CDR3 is TGTGCCAGCAGCTATGGACTAGCGGGAGATACGCAGTATTTT. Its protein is CASSYGLAGDTQYF.

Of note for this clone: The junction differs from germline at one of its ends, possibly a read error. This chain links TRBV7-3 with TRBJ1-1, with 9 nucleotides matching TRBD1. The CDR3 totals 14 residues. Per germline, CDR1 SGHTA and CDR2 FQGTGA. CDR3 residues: CASSLTGGYTEAFF. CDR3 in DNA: TGTGCCAGCAGCCTAACAGGGGGCTACACTGAAGCTTTCTTT.

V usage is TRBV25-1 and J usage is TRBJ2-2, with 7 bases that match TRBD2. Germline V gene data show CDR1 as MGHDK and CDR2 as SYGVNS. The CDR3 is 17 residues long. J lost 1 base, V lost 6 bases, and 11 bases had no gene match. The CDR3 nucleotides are TGTGCCAGCAGGGGGCGGGGGAGCACAAAGAACACCGGGGAGCTGTTTTTT. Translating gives CASRGRGSTKNTGELFF.

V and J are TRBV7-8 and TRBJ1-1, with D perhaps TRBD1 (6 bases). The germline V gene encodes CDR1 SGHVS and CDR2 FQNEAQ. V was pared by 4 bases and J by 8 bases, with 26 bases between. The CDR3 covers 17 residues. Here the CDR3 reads CASSYLRGGEGTGEAFF. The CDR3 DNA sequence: TGTGCCAGCAGCTATCTTAGGGGTGGGGAGGGTACAGGGGAAGCTTTCTTT.